This TCR beta chain appears in the sequencing data of a study of radiotherapy plus CTLA-4 blockade in lung cancer. Across the whole study: With roughly a third of patients having disease control, objective responses were seen in roughly 19%.

Some clones are missing from TCRdb's copy, which holds only in-frame ones; the method was immunoSEQ multiplex PCR. The sample consists of about 77,000 clones, roughly 80% of them appearing once. Worth noting for this clone: As yet, its antigen is unknown.

Chemo-refractory metastatic non-small-cell lung cancer patients received focal radiation with ipilimumab CTLA-4 blockade. Germline V lookup: CDR1 MNHEY, CDR2 SVGAGI. The J segment lost 4 bases and the V segment lost 6 bases, leaving 7 bases of the junction unmatched. This CDR3 has 14 residues. Study observations and caveats: Dynamics of early blood T cell clones, together with interferon-beta, were reportedly the best predictors of response. Tumor-derived TCR clones expanded in blood after radiotherapy plus ipilimumab.

The clonotype was recovered from a human donor with non-small cell lung cancer whose response to radiotherapy plus ipilimumab could not be evaluated. The chain joins TRBV6-5 to TRBJ2-7; 9 bases line up with TRBD2. The sequencing used peripheral blood, collected from a patient treated with radiotherapy plus ipilimumab. The CDR3 reads CASRRAGGSYEQYF. The CDR3 coding sequence is TGTGCCAGCAGAAGAGCGGGAGGTTCTTACGAGCAGTACTTC.